These 25 T cell receptor beta chains came from one sample sequenced in a study of T-cell memory formation after mild COVID-19. One entry per CDR3 protein, called by TCRdb with MiXCR from the 5' RACE reads. The sample records 450,000 to 650,000 distinct CDR3 sequences, roughly a fifth being singletons. The material sequenced was PBMCs or a T cell subset sorted from them (not recorded which). The receptors were gathered from an adult woman who had mild COVID-19 (a few samples of this study predate the infection). Cell type and time point are not known.

This clonotype was seen a handful of times. The chain employs TRBV7-2 and TRBJ2-2, with 8 bases that match TRBD1. The germline V gene encodes CDR1 SGHTA and CDR2 FQGNSA. This CDR3 has 15 residues. Germline trimming cut 5 bases from V and 6 bases from J; bases unmatched to any gene: 8. The CDR3 sequence: CASSLGQGWPGELFF. The CDR3 bases are TGTGCCAGCAGCCTAGGACAGGGCTGGCCCGGGGAGCTGTTTTTT.

This clonotype was counted between two and nine times. V is TRBV7-2 and J is TRBJ1-5; 7 nucleotides match TRBD1. CDR1 is SGHTA, CDR2 FQGNSA, per germline. The CDR3 contains 14 residues. V gave up 7 bases and J gave up 7 bases; unmatched junction bases: 10. CDR3 coding DNA: TGTGCCAGCAACTTTAGACAGGGTGGACAGCCCCAGCATTTT. Amino acid sequence: CASNFRQGGQPQHF.

The rearrangement links TRBV24-1 to TRBJ2-5; a weak D match, TRBD1 (6 bases). This CDR3 region has 18 residues. Germline V lookup: CDR1 KGHDR, CDR2 SFDVKD. V lost 4 bases to trimming and J lost 7 bases, with 27 bases between them. CDR3 coding DNA: TGTGCCACCAGTGAGGGATGGGGGCAGGGAGAAATCGCGCGGACCCAGTACTTC. It yields the protein CATSEGWGQGEIARTQYF.

This clonotype was seen only a few times. This rearrangement joins TRBV15 to TRBJ2-4, with 7 bases fitting TRBD1. CDR1 is LNHNV, CDR2 YYDKDF, per germline (reference sequence). V was clipped by 0 bases and J by 2 bases; unmatched bases: 13. The CDR3 loop spans 19 amino acids. DNA of the CDR3: TGTGCCACCAGCAGAGACCCCGTCGGCAGGGGGTTGTCCAAAAACATTCAGTACTTC. As protein: CATSRDPVGRGLSKNIQYF.

J is TRBJ1-4 and V is TRBV20-1; the D is unclear. CDR3 length: 15 residues. CDR1 and CDR2 (germline): DFQATT, SNEGSKA (reference sequence). V was trimmed by 5 bases and J by 5 bases, leaving 18 bases between them. CDR3 amino acids: CSAPSRWRGNEKLFF. DNA for the CDR3: TGCAGTGCTCCGTCCCGGTGGCGAGGGAATGAAAAACTGTTTTTT.

This clonotype was seen ten or more times. The rearrangement uses TRBV5-1 and TRBJ1-1, with D hard to call. Germline CDR1 SGHRS, CDR2 YFSETQ. V gave up 0 bases and J gave up 0 bases, with 3 bases separating them. The length of the CDR3 is 13 residues. The CDR3 DNA sequence: TGCGCCAGCAGCTTGGTGCTGAACACTGAAGCTTTCTTT. As protein: CASSLVLNTEAFF.

In its sample, this clonotype was seen a few times. The rearrangement uses TRBV11-2 and TRBJ2-1; 9 bases align to TRBD2. The CDR3 runs 15 residues. Germline V lookup: CDR1 SGHAT, CDR2 FQNNGV. Trimming at V came to 6 bases and at J to 8 bases, leaving 11 bases not matched to a gene. The chain's CDR3 is CASRNPGLAGHEQFF. The CDR3 bases are TGTGCCAGCAGGAATCCGGGACTAGCCGGTCATGAGCAGTTCTTC.

This clonotype was observed a few times. The V and J genes are TRBV27 and TRBJ2-1, with 8 bases that match TRBD2. Germline V lookup: CDR1 MNHEY, CDR2 SMNVEV (reference sequence). This CDR3 has 13 residues. The V segment lost 3 bases and the J segment 12 bases; nucleotides outside the gene matches: 7. The CDR3 reads CASSLSAGAWQFF. CDR3 DNA: TGTGCCAGCAGTTTGTCAGCGGGAGCTTGGCAGTTCTTC.

This clonotype was recorded many times. The chain links TRBV12-3 or TRBV12-4 to TRBJ2-5, with unresolved D. With 1 base removed from V and 2 bases from J, the gap between germline ends came to 5 bases. The CDR3 consists of 13 residues. The CDR3 DNA reads as TGTGCCAGCAGTTTAGTGCTTCAAGAGACCCAGTACTTC. It specifies CASSLVLQETQYF.

The chain combines TRBV29-1 with TRBJ2-1; 8 positions agree with TRBD1. This CDR3 is built from 13 residues. With V trimmed by 7 bases and J by 6 bases, 8 bases remained unmatched. Germline lookup yields CDR1 SQVTM and CDR2 ANQGSEA. CDR3 loop: CSGGQGRGNEQFF. CDR3 DNA: TGCAGCGGAGGACAGGGCCGGGGCAATGAGCAGTTCTTC.

In its sample, this clonotype was seen a few times. The genes are TRBV12-3 or TRBV12-4 and TRBJ1-3; maybe TRBD1 (5 bases). CDR3 length: 16 amino acids. The V and J ends lost 6 bases and 4 bases respectively, with 19 bases between them. This CDR3 reads CASRSQPGLSGNTIYF. CDR3 nucleotide sequence: TGTGCCAGCAGGTCACAACCGGGACTATCAGGAAACACCATATATTTT.

This clonotype was found a few times. The J gene is TRBJ1-1, the V gene TRBV6-6, with TRBD1 matching 10 bases. The ends lost 6 bases at V and 11 bases at J; junction bases unmatched: 12. Germline V gene lookup returns CDR1 MNHNY and CDR2 SVGAGI (reference sequence). The length of the CDR3 is 14 residues. The CDR3 spells CASSPRGTGESAFF. The CDR3 nucleotides read TGTGCCAGCAGCCCACGAGGGACAGGGGAATCGGCTTTCTTT.

This clonotype was observed a handful of times. This sequence joins TRBV5-1 and TRBJ1-1; D unclear. The germline V and J ends were trimmed by 0 bases and 1 base, with 10 bases remaining between them. CDR1 and CDR2 from the germline V gene are SGHRS and YFSETQ. The CDR3 is made up of 15 amino acids. DNA of the CDR3: TGCGCCAGCAGCTTGGATGTCGCAGGGAACACTGAAGCTTTCTTT. It is translated as CASSLDVAGNTEAFF.

The J gene is TRBJ2-5, the V gene TRBV20-1; weak D call: TRBD1 (6 bases). This CDR3 contains 14 residues. Trimming took off 6 bases at V and 3 bases at J, with 17 bases between the two ends. Germline lookup yields CDR1 DFQATT and CDR2 SNEGSKA (reference sequence). The CDR3 DNA is TGCAGTGCAGCCGGGACACCAAGGAAAGAGACCCAGTACTTC. Residues: CSAAGTPRKETQYF.

This clonotype was observed a few times. An end of the junction differs from the germline gene, which may be a read error. The chain uses TRBV5-1 and TRBJ2-5; D perhaps matches TRBD1 (6 bases). The CDR3 length is 12 residues. Germline CDR1 and CDR2: SGHRS and YFSETQ. CDR3 DNA: TGCGCCAGCATAAGCTCCAGGGGACCCAACCACTTC. It codes for CASISSRGPNHF.

This clonotype has a handful of counts. The chain carries TRBV5-1 and TRBJ1-5; D is possibly TRBD1 (6 bases). CDR3 size: 14 residues. V was pared by 4 bases and J by 6 bases, with 14 bases between. Germline V lookup: CDR1 SGHRS, CDR2 YFSETQ. This chain's CDR3 is CASSPDSEGQPQHF. Written as DNA, the CDR3 is TGCGCCAGCAGCCCGGACAGTGAGGGTCAGCCCCAGCATTTT.

This clonotype has more than one count but fewer than ten. This chain joins TRBV24-1 and TRBJ2-3; D uncertain. This CDR3 spans 15 amino acids. V lost 5 bases to trimming and J lost 4 bases, with 15 bases between them. The germline CDR1 and CDR2 sequences are KGHDR and SFDVKD. The CDR3 protein is CATSGDSGWPDTQYF. As DNA, the CDR3 is TGTGCCACCAGTGGTGACTCCGGGTGGCCAGATACGCAGTATTTT.

This clonotype was found many times. A read error may account for a junction end that differs from germline. The chain joins TRBV5-1 to TRBJ2-1; no reliable D call. CDR3 length: 13 residues. The germline gives CDR1 SGHRS, CDR2 YFSETQ. CDR3 loop: CASSSGLDNEQFF. In DNA form, the CDR3 reads TGTGCCAGCAGCTCGGGTCTCGACAATGAGCAGTTCTTC. The entire variable domain, with the rest obtained from reference TRBV5-1 and TRBJ2-1, is as follows: KAGVTQTPRYLIKTRGQQVTLSCSPISGHRSVSWYQQTPGQGLQFLFEYFSETQRNKGNFPGRFSGRQFSNSRSEMNVSTLELGDSALYLCASSSGLDNEQFFGPGTRLTVL.

For the CDR3, the DNA is TGTGCCATCAGTGAGAAGGTTGGAGAGACCCAGTACTTC. Protein: CAISEKVGETQYF. V usage is TRBV10-3 and J usage is TRBJ2-5; D is unresolved. Germline-derived CDR1 and CDR2 are ENHRY and SYGVKD. The CDR3 consists of 13 residues. V gave up 2 bases and J gave up 4 bases, with 8 bases separating them.

A note on this clonotype: The junction and the germline gene differ at one end; a read error may be behind it. The chain has TRBV7-7 and TRBJ2-5; 15 nucleotides match TRBD2. The CDR3 has 18 amino acids. Looked up from germline, CDR1 is SSHAT and CDR2 is FNYEAQ (reference sequence). The CDR3, as DNA: TGTGCTAGCAGCCCGCGGACTAGCGGGAGGGGATCGCAAGAGACCCAGTACTTC. Translated: CASSPRTSGRGSQETQYF.

The chain employs TRBV11-2 and TRBJ2-5, with 9 nucleotides matching TRBD2. V lost 5 bases and J lost 1; bases outside the gene matches: 8. CDR1 and CDR2 from the germline V gene are SGHAT and FQNNGV. The CDR3 loop spans 16 amino acids. CDR3 DNA sequence: TGTGCCAGCAGCCCGCTAGCGGGGACGCTCCAAGAGACCCAGTACTTC. This encodes CASSPLAGTLQETQYF.

This clonotype was picked up many times. The chain couples TRBV5-1 to TRBJ2-1; D might be TRBD1 (6 bases). Trimming shortened V by 4 bases and J by 7 bases, and 15 bases separated the two germline ends. Per germline, CDR1 SGHRS and CDR2 YFSETQ. This CDR3 spans 14 amino acids. CDR3 nucleotide sequence: TGCGCCAGCAGCCTGAGGACAGAAAGGAATGAGCAGTTCTTC. Its protein is CASSLRTERNEQFF.

The table lists this clonotype with a few counts. This chain links TRBV24-1 with TRBJ2-7; possibly TRBD2 for D (6 bases). There are 13 residues in the CDR3. V shed 9 bases and J shed 1 base, with 12 bases lying between them. In germline, CDR1 is KGHDR, CDR2 SFDVKD. DNA of the CDR3: TGTGCCACCGGTCCGGGGGATTCCTACGAGCAGTACTTC. This translates into CATGPGDSYEQYF.

The chain joins TRBV18 to TRBJ2-3, with TRBD2 identical over 8 bases. CDR1 and CDR2 from the germline V gene are KGHSH and LQKENI. The CDR3 totals 16 residues. V shed 2 bases, J shed 0 bases, and the junction held 4 bases outside the gene matches. DNA of the CDR3: TGTGCCAGCTCACCAGGATCTAGCGGGAGCACAGATACGCAGTATTTT. Amino acid sequence: CASSPGSSGSTDTQYF.

This clonotype was counted only a few times. The gene calls are TRBV6-2 or TRBV6-3 and TRBJ2-1, with D uncertain. Germline CDR1 is MNHEY and CDR2 is SVGEGT. V was trimmed by 3 bases and J by 4 bases, leaving 10 bases between them. The CDR3 contains 14 residues. Here the CDR3 reads CASSYYRTYNEQFF. The CDR3 DNA reads TGTGCCAGCAGTTATTACCGTACTTACAATGAGCAGTTCTTC.